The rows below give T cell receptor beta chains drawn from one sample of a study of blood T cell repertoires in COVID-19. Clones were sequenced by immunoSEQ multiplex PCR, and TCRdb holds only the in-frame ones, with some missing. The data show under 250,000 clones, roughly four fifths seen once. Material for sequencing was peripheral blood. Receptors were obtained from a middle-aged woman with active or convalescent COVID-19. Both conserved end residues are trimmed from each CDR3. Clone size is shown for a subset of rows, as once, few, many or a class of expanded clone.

CDR3: ASGYGGNYEQY
size: NA
V: TRBV12-5
J: TRBJ2-7

CDR3: ASSQGLVGETQY
size: few
V: TRBV4-3
J: TRBJ2-5

CDR3: ASSIRRVYGYT
size: NA
V: TRBV19
J: TRBJ1-2

CDR3: ASGQQGREQY
size: NA
V: TRBV12-3/TRBV12-4
J: TRBJ2-7

CDR3: ASKESAGGYT
size: NA
V: TRBV9
J: TRBJ1-2

CDR3: ASSIGQGPYNEQF
size: NA
V: TRBV19
J: TRBJ2-1

CDR3: ASSESAGAGNTIY
size: once
V: TRBV10-1
J: TRBJ1-3

CDR3: ASFISGNTIY
size: NA
V: TRBV12-3/TRBV12-4
J: TRBJ1-3

CDR3: ASSGTGTGLREQY
size: NA
V: TRBV7-8
J: TRBJ2-7

CDR3: ASSLVGTGGGNEQF
size: NA
V: TRBV5-6
J: TRBJ2-1

CDR3: ASSRGLADNEQF
size: NA
V: TRBV5-1
J: TRBJ2-1

CDR3: ASSSLNREGTGELF
size: NA
V: TRBV11-3
J: TRBJ2-2

CDR3: ASSLARLGQETQY
size: once
V: TRBV7-9
J: TRBJ2-5

CDR3: ASSLGGQGNYGYT
size: NA
V: TRBV5-4
J: TRBJ1-2

CDR3: ASIRGPDGYT
size: NA
V: TRBV2
J: TRBJ1-2

CDR3: ASRIPGTEETQY
size: once
V: TRBV7-9
J: TRBJ2-5

CDR3: ASSLFFGQGTEKLF
size: NA
V: TRBV7-2
J: TRBJ1-4

CDR3: ASSLAAGIDTEAF
size: NA
V: TRBV7-3
J: TRBJ1-1

CDR3: ASSAGLEGNEQF
size: NA
V: TRBV5-1
J: TRBJ2-1

CDR3: ASGTGETQY
size: NA
V: TRBV5-1
J: TRBJ2-5

CDR3: ASSLGQGRNSPLH
size: NA
V: TRBV13
J: TRBJ1-6

CDR3: ASSAVPGGGEGETQY
size: NA
V: TRBV5-1
J: TRBJ2-5

CDR3: ASSPPTSVGYEQY
size: NA
V: TRBV18
J: TRBJ2-7

CDR3: ASSPQGVLNTEAF
size: NA
V: TRBV18
J: TRBJ1-1

CDR3: ASSVEARGGEAF
size: NA
V: TRBV9
J: TRBJ1-1

CDR3: AWGQGLSQPQH
size: NA
V: TRBV30
J: TRBJ1-5

CDR3: ASSRDVGRTEAF
size: NA
V: TRBV5-5
J: TRBJ1-1

CDR3: ASSHSGTMYNEQF
size: NA
V: TRBV3-1/TRBV3-2
J: TRBJ2-1

CDR3: ASSYQGGSANTEAF
size: NA
V: TRBV6-5
J: TRBJ1-1

CDR3: ASTRTSGRAADEQF
size: NA
V: TRBV2
J: TRBJ2-1

CDR3: ASSIRQGAGGDTQY
size: once
V: TRBV19
J: TRBJ2-3